One and the same sample provided the 32 T cell receptor beta chains below, sequenced in a study of radiotherapy plus CTLA-4 blockade in lung cancer (dated by TCRdb to about 2018). Library preparation employed the immunoSEQ multiplex PCR assay. Held by TCRdb, this immuneACCESS table contains in-frame sequences only and omits some clones. Under half of the omission traces to an unresolved V gene where checked; the cause of the rest is unknown. The sample data list more than 40,000 clones, and 60% to 80% of these were observed just once. The ten largest account for over 8.5% of the sample. The sample in question was peripheral blood, obtained from a patient treated with radiotherapy plus ipilimumab. The receptors here all came from a human donor with non-small cell lung cancer who had stable disease on radiotherapy plus ipilimumab.

CDR3 loop: CASSQANTGELFF. The CDR3 coding sequence is TGCGCCAGCAGCCAAGCTAACACCGGGGAGCTGTTTTTT. V gene TRBV5-1 combines with J gene TRBJ2-2; D ambiguous. The CDR3 sequence is 13 residues long. CDR1 and CDR2 (germline): SGHRS, YFSETQ. V shed 4 bases and J shed 2 bases, with 6 bases lying between them. Using reference TRBV5-1 and TRBJ2-2 for the parts outside the CDR3, the full variable domain is KAGVTQTPRYLIKTRGQQVTLSCSPISGHRSVSWYQQTPGQGLQFLFEYFSETQRNKGNFPGRFSGRQFSNSRSEMNVSTLELGDSALYLCASSQANTGELFFGEGSRLTVL.

The chain is built from TRBV19 and TRBJ1-5, with D unresolved. Germline assignment: CDR1 LNHDA and CDR2 SQIVND (reference sequence). V was pared by 3 bases and J by 0 bases, with 6 bases between. The CDR3 has 14 amino acids. CDR3 sequence reads: CASSIGSSNQPQHF. Written as DNA, the CDR3 is TGTGCCAGTAGTATCGGTAGTAGCAATCAGCCCCAGCATTTT.

This rearrangement joins TRBV7-8 to TRBJ1-1; TRBD1 aligns across 9 bases. Germline trimming cut 2 bases from V and 5 bases from J; bases unmatched to any gene: 6. The CDR3 is 15 amino acids. Germline CDR1 is SGHVS and CDR2 is FQNEAQ. DNA of the CDR3: TGTGCCAGCAGCTTAAATAGACAGGGGGTTACTGAAGCTTTCTTT. This translates into CASSLNRQGVTEAFF. Supplemented by reference TRBV7-8 and TRBJ1-1, the full variable domain reads GAGVSQSPRYKVAKRGQDVALRCDPISGHVSLFWYQQALGQGPEFLTYFQNEAQLDKSGLPSDRFFAERPEGSVSTLKIQRTQQEDSAVYLCASSLNRQGVTEAFFGQGTRLTVV.

The chain uses TRBV6-5 and TRBJ1-6; 8 bases align to TRBD1. Trimming cost V 5 bases and J 13 bases; bases outside gene matches: 13. This CDR3 has 15 amino acids. Per the germline V gene, CDR1 is MNHEY and CDR2 is SVGAGI. In DNA, the CDR3 is TGTGCCAGCAGTCCAAATCCTGGACAGGGTGTGCCCCTCCACTTT. Translated: CASSPNPGQGVPLHF.

This clone showed up just once. Within the sample, other DNA sequences also encode this same CDR3. The chain combines TRBV5-1 with TRBJ1-1; 7 bases fit TRBD1. The CDR3 covers 13 residues. CDR1 and CDR2 (germline): SGHRS, YFSETQ. After removal of 0 bases from V and 6 bases from J, the junction contained 2 bases not matched to a gene. The CDR3 sequence: CASSLGQGAEAFF. The CDR3 nucleotides are TGCGCCAGCAGCTTGGGACAGGGCGCTGAAGCTTTCTTT.

The chain recombines TRBV7-2 with TRBJ2-4; 9 nucleotides align to TRBD1. The CDR3 contains 16 residues. Per the germline V gene, CDR1 is SGHTA and CDR2 is FQGNSA. V lost 5 bases to trimming and J lost 0 bases; unmatched junction nucleotides: 5. CDR3 sequence: CASSLLDRGAKNIQYF. The CDR3 region has the DNA TGTGCCAGCAGCCTATTGGACAGGGGAGCCAAAAACATTCAGTACTTC. The full variable domain, in which reference TRBV7-2 and TRBJ2-4 provide the parts outside the CDR3, is GAGVSQSPSNKVTEKGKDVELRCDPISGHTALYWYRQSLGQGLEFLIYFQGNSAPDKSGLPSDRFSAERTGGSVSTLTIQRTQQEDSAVYLCASSLLDRGAKNIQYFGAGTRLSVL.

This clone was picked up a small number of times. CDR3: CASAITGTQINYGYTF. CDR3 nucleotide sequence: TGTGCCAGCGCGATAACCGGGACACAGATTAACTATGGCTACACCTTC. The genes are TRBV7-2 and TRBJ1-2; D is perhaps TRBD1 (6 bases). This CDR3 contains 16 residues. V was clipped by 8 bases and J by 1 base, with 20 bases between them. Germline V gene sequence: CDR1 SGHTA, CDR2 FQGNSA.

This clone was found a few times. This chain connects TRBV7-9 to TRBJ1-2, with a tentative D call TRBD1 (6 bases). The CDR3 loop spans 13 amino acids. From germline, CDR1 is SEHNR and CDR2 FQNEAQ (reference sequence). The V and J ends lost 5 bases and 8 bases respectively, with 15 bases between them. The CDR3 bases are TGTGCCAGCAGCCCGCAGGGGCAACAAGGCTACACCTTC. It encodes CASSPQGQQGYTF.

The V call is TRBV2, the J call TRBJ2-4; the D call may be TRBD1 or TRBD2 (5 bases each). With 6 bases removed from V and 0 bases from J, the gap between germline ends came to 12 bases. This CDR3 has 15 residues. In germline, CDR1 is SNHLY, CDR2 FYNNEI. The CDR3 DNA reads as TGTGCCAGCAGCAGGGAGCTCGGAGCCAAAAACATTCAGTACTTC. This translates into CASSRELGAKNIQYF.

The chain joins TRBV18 to TRBJ1-5; no reliable D call. V lost 4 bases and J 4 bases, leaving 17 bases between the germline ends. Germline CDR1 is KGHSH and CDR2 is LQKENI. This CDR3 is built from 16 residues. The CDR3 loop reads CASSLKDGDPNQPQHF. CDR3 in DNA: TGTGCCAGCTCACTTAAAGACGGGGATCCTAATCAGCCCCAGCATTTT.

The V gene is TRBV7-3, the J gene TRBJ1-3; a weak D match, TRBD1 (6 bases). The germline gives CDR1 SGHTA, CDR2 FQGTGA. Trimming left V 4 bases short and J 4 bases short, with 17 bases between. The length of the CDR3 is 16 residues. The CDR3 DNA follows: TGTGCCAGCAGCTCCCTTGCCGGGGGCGGAGGAAACACCATATATTTT. Amino acids: CASSSLAGGGGNTIYF.

This clone was recorded only once. This chain uses TRBV5-1 with TRBJ2-3; D gene ambiguous. The CDR3 is 15 residues long. Germline lookup yields CDR1 SGHRS and CDR2 YFSETQ. Trimming cost V 0 bases and J 0 bases, with 8 bases left between them. The CDR3 DNA reads as TGCGCCAGCAGCTTGGATCAGCCTAGCACAGATACGCAGTATTTT. Residues: CASSLDQPSTDTQYF.

CDR3 bases: TGTGCCAGCAGCAGGGGGACAGGGGGCCAAGAGACCCAGTACTTC. It codes for CASSRGTGGQETQYF. This chain connects TRBV5-4 to TRBJ2-5, with 11 nucleotides matching TRBD1. There are 15 residues in the CDR3. J gave up 1 base and V 4 bases, and 3 bases lay outside the gene matches. Germline V lookup: CDR1 SGHNT, CDR2 YYREEE (reference sequence).

This chain uses TRBV10-3 with TRBJ1-5; D is undetermined. Germline loops: CDR1 ENHRY, CDR2 SYGVKD. V was shortened by 8 bases and J by 2 bases, with 13 bases between the two germline ends. CDR3 size: 14 residues. CDR3 loop: CAISSEGGNQPQHF. CDR3 in DNA: TGTGCCATCTCCAGCGAGGGAGGCAATCAGCCCCAGCATTTT.

The DNA for the CDR3 is TGTGCCAGCAGCGAATACATCAGGGACAATGAGCAGTTCTTC. Translating gives CASSEYIRDNEQFF. The chain has TRBV7-9 and TRBJ2-1; D may be TRBD1 (5 bases). V dropped 5 bases and J dropped 5 bases, with 13 bases sitting between them. The CDR3 runs to 14 residues. From germline, CDR1 is SEHNR and CDR2 FQNEAQ (reference sequence).

J is TRBJ2-7 and V is TRBV27; TRBD1 matches at 12 bases. Germline V gene data show CDR1 as MNHEY and CDR2 as SMNVEV (reference sequence). Trimming removed 6 bases from V and 4 bases from J; junction bases left unmatched: 10. There are 16 residues in the CDR3. CDR3 region: CASSLAGQGAWYEQYF. In DNA form, the CDR3 reads TGTGCCAGCAGCCTCGCGGGACAGGGGGCGTGGTACGAGCAGTACTTC.

The J gene is TRBJ1-6, the V gene TRBV23-1; 8 bases agree with TRBD1. TRBV23-1 falls under the ORF class, with uncertain function. The CDR3 is 19 residues long. The V and J ends lost 0 bases and 4 bases, in that order; junction bases with no gene match: 11. The chain's CDR3 is CASSQSSVDRERYNSPLHF. In nucleotides, the CDR3 is TGCGCCAGCAGTCAATCTTCTGTGGACAGGGAAAGATATAATTCACCCCTCCACTTT.

The chain combines TRBV7-2 with TRBJ2-2, with TRBD1 matching over 10 bases. The V and J ends lost 5 bases and 6 bases, in that order; junction bases with no gene match: 6. Germline-derived CDR1 and CDR2 are SGHTA and FQGNSA. The CDR3 is made up of 15 amino acids. The CDR3 nucleotides are TGTGCCAGCAGCGGGAGGACAGGGGGGTCCGGGGAGCTGTTTTTT. This encodes CASSGRTGGSGELFF.

The sample holds a few counts of this clone. The chain employs TRBV4-1 and TRBJ1-2; D gene unclear. V was cut by 2 bases and J by 6 bases, with 10 bases left in between. Germline V gene sequence: CDR1 MGHRA, CDR2 YSYEKL. This CDR3 has 13 residues. CDR3 amino acids: CASSQTGDDGYTF. CDR3 coding DNA: TGCGCCAGCAGCCAAACGGGAGACGATGGCTACACCTTC.

In its sample, this clone was seen many times. The sample contains more than one DNA sequence encoding this CDR3. The chain's CDR3 is CASSRGGSGAASGNTIYF. Here the CDR3 DNA reads TGTGCCAGCAGCAGGGGGGGATCAGGGGCGGCTTCAGGAAACACCATATATTTT. V gene TRBV5-6 combines with J gene TRBJ1-3, with D possibly matching TRBD1 (6 bases). V was pared by 4 bases and J by 4 bases, with 24 bases between. Germline V gene sequence: CDR1 SGHDT, CDR2 YYEEEE. The CDR3 has 18 amino acids.

This clone was seen a few times. CDR3 protein: CASSVVRTGGKGYTF. The CDR3 nucleotides read TGTGCCAGCAGCGTAGTAAGGACAGGGGGCAAGGGCTACACCTTC. The chain joins TRBV9 to TRBJ1-2; 11 bases are a match to TRBD1. With V trimmed by 0 bases and J by 8 bases, 6 bases remained unmatched. The germline V gene has CDR1 SGDLS and CDR2 YYNGEE. The CDR3 spans 15 residues.

The CDR3 sequence is CASSSGQGHTEAFF. CDR3 in DNA: TGTGCCAGCAGCTCGGGACAGGGGCACACTGAAGCTTTCTTT. This chain connects TRBV7-2 to TRBJ1-1, with TRBD1 matching 10 bases. Germline CDR1 is SGHTA and CDR2 is FQGNSA. The length of the CDR3 is 14 residues. Trimming cost V 4 bases and J 3 bases; bases outside gene matches: 2.

The chain has TRBV28 and TRBJ1-4, with D possibly TRBD1 on 5 matching bases. V gave up 3 bases and J gave up 9 bases, with 8 bases separating them. CDR1 is MDHEN and CDR2 is SYDVKM in the germline V gene. The CDR3 runs to 12 residues. CDR3 residues: CASSLGDKKLFF. DNA of the CDR3: TGTGCCAGCAGTTTGGGGGATAAAAAACTGTTTTTT.

This chain uses TRBV4-1 with TRBJ1-1; D ambiguous. V was cut by 6 bases and J by 8 bases, with 10 bases left in between. Germline V CDR1 and CDR2: MGHRA, YSYEKL. CDR3 length equals 11 residues. CDR3 coding DNA: TGCGCCAGCAGTACGACCCTAGAAGCTTTCTTT. Translated: CASSTTLEAFF.

In its sample, this clone was seen once. V and J are TRBV27 and TRBJ2-3; D call uncertain. Germline CDR1 is MNHEY and CDR2 is SMNVEV (reference sequence). The CDR3 is 13 residues long. Trimming stripped 6 bases from V and 2 bases from J, with 9 bases between. CDR3 protein: CASRYLFTDTQYF. The CDR3 region has the DNA TGTGCCAGCAGATATCTCTTCACAGATACGCAGTATTTT.

The chain combines TRBV5-1 with TRBJ2-7, with a tentative D call TRBD1 (6 bases). V lost 5 bases to trimming and J lost 0 bases, with 9 bases between them. In germline, CDR1 is SGHRS, CDR2 YFSETQ. This CDR3 contains 13 residues. CDR3 in DNA: TGCGCCAGCAGACCGGACAGCTCCTACGAGCAGTACGTC. Encoded protein: CASRPDSSYEQYV.

The chain is built from TRBV7-9 and TRBJ2-7; 8 bases are shared with TRBD2. The CDR3 length is 14 residues. The V gene's germline CDR1 is SEHNR and CDR2 FQNEAQ (reference sequence). Losses at the gene ends were 4 bases for V and 2 bases for J; bases not matched to a gene: 4. The CDR3 spells CASSSRTSTYEQYF. As DNA, the CDR3 is TGTGCCAGCAGCTCCCGGACTAGCACCTACGAGCAGTACTTC.

The V call is TRBV11-3, the J call TRBJ2-3; the D gene is possibly TRBD2 (5 bases). This CDR3 contains 14 residues. V was cut by 0 bases and J by 8 bases, with 12 bases left in between. Germline loops: CDR1 SGHNT, CDR2 YENEEA. CDR3 region: CASSLDSDRGTQYF. CDR3 sequence (DNA): TGTGCCAGCAGCTTAGATTCAGACCGGGGTACGCAGTATTTT.

Written as DNA, the CDR3 is TGTGCCAGCAGTTGGGCTGGTAACTATGGCTACACCTTC. This gives the protein CASSWAGNYGYTF. This chain connects TRBV28 to TRBJ1-2; D is uncertain. Trimming removed 4 bases at V and 1 base at J, with 7 bases between. CDR1 is MDHEN and CDR2 is SYDVKM in the germline V gene. This CDR3 is 13 amino acids long.

V gene TRBV10-2 combines with J gene TRBJ1-5; D is perhaps TRBD1 (5 bases). Deletions cut 10 bases from V and 1 base from J, with 8 bases between. This CDR3 region has 12 residues. CDR1 is WSHSY, CDR2 SAAADI, per germline. CDR3 sequence: CAIGTSNQPQHF. DNA for the CDR3: TGCGCCATCGGGACGAGCAATCAGCCCCAGCATTTT.

This chain connects TRBV11-2 to TRBJ2-1, with a possible D match to TRBD2 (5 bases). Germline CDR1 and CDR2: SGHAT and FQNNGV. V lost 0 bases and J 15 bases, leaving 12 bases between the germline ends. The CDR3 consists of 12 residues. The CDR3 spells CASSLDRTRRFF. DNA of the CDR3: TGTGCCAGCAGCTTAGATAGAACTAGGCGGTTCTTC.

The chain recombines TRBV5-1 with TRBJ1-4; D remains unclear. V was trimmed by 6 bases and J by 7 bases, leaving 10 bases between them. The CDR3 consists of 12 residues. Germline values: CDR1 SGHRS, CDR2 YFSETQ. CDR3 nucleotides: TGCGCCAGCAAGAGGGCTCCTGAAAAACTGTTTTTT. It yields the protein CASKRAPEKLFF.